A selection of T cell receptor beta chains follows, all from one sample in a study of post-analysis software for immune sequencing data. TCRdb reanalysed the PCR reads using MiXCR and keeps one entry per CDR3 protein. The repertoire holds about 540,000 distinct CDR3 sequences, with 34% as singletons. Sequenced material: blood. These receptors were collected from a girl aged 2-17 years with multiple sclerosis. CDR3s include the opening cysteine and the closing phenylalanine or tryptophan. Each record gives: V gene, D gene, J gene, clone size, CDR3 DNA, CDR3 protein. D genes are given only for firm matches. The size of a clone is reported for some rows only, either as once, few or many, or as a class for expanded clones.

TRBV4-1	-	TRBJ2-6	few	TGCGCCAGCAGCCAATTAGTCTCTGGGGCCAACGTCCTGACTTTC	CASSQLVSGANVLTF
TRBV20-1	TRBD2	TRBJ2-1	many	TGCAGTGCCGGGACTAGCGACGCCTACAATGAGCAGTTCTTC	CSAGTSDAYNEQFF
TRBV20-1	-	TRBJ1-5	-	TGCAGTGTTCGTCCCAATCAGCCCCAGCATTTT	CSVRPNQPQHF
TRBV6-1	TRBD1	TRBJ1-2	few	TGTGCCAGCAGTGGCCGGGACAGGGGGGCCTATGGCTACACCTTC	CASSGRDRGAYGYTF
TRBV7-3	-	TRBJ1-1	few	TGTGCCAGCAGCTTCGCGGAGGGAACTGAAGCTTTCTTT	CASSFAEGTEAFF
TRBV20-1	-	TRBJ1-5	-	TGCAGTGCCACTGACGGCCTGGGGCAGCCCCAGCATTTT	CSATDGLGQPQHF
TRBV4-2	TRBD2	TRBJ2-1	-	TGTGCCAGCAGCCAAGGGTCCGGGACTAGCGGTAATGAGCAGTTCTTC	CASSQGSGTSGNEQFF
TRBV6-1	TRBD2	TRBJ2-1	many	TGTGCCAGCAGTGTTAGCGGGAGCTCCTACAATGAGCAGTTCTTC	CASSVSGSSYNEQFF
TRBV12-3/TRBV12-4	-	TRBJ1-2	-	TGTGCCAGCAGTCATCGCCCGGAGATTGGTGGCTACACCTTC	CASSHRPEIGGYTF
TRBV28	TRBD1	TRBJ2-1	-	TGTGCCAGCAGCCTCAGGACAGGATTCTACAATGAGCAGTTCTTC	CASSLRTGFYNEQFF
TRBV7-3	-	TRBJ2-1	-	TGTGCCAGCAGCTTAAACGGATTATTGGGGGTGGCTCCCAATGAGCAGTTCTTC	CASSLNGLLGVAPNEQFF
TRBV11-2	TRBD2	TRBJ2-5	few	TGTGCCAGCAGCAGCCGGAGGAGGAGGATAGCGGGGGACTCCCAAGAGACCCAGTACTTC	CASSSRRRRIAGDSQETQYF
TRBV14	-	TRBJ2-4	few	TGTGCCAGCAGCCAATGGACCAAAAACATTCAGTACTTC	CASSQWTKNIQYF
TRBV10-3	-	TRBJ1-1	-	TGTGCCGTCAGGAAGAAACAGGGCATGAACACTGAAGCTTTCTTT	CAVRKKQGMNTEAFF
TRBV5-1	TRBD2	TRBJ2-2	-	TGCGCCAGCAGGCCCCCGACTAGCGGGGGGGCGAACACCGGGGAGCTGTTTTTT	CASRPPTSGGANTGELFF
TRBV9	-	TRBJ1-2	-	TGTGCCAGCAGCGTACTGGGGGGCTTGAGTGGCTACACCTTC	CASSVLGGLSGYTF
TRBV5-5	-	TRBJ1-2	many	TGTGCCAGCAGCTATGCGGAGGATGGCTACACCTTC	CASSYAEDGYTF
TRBV11-2	-	TRBJ1-6	few	TGTGCCAGCAGCTCTCTCGACAGAGGCTATAATTCACCCCTCCACTTT	CASSSLDRGYNSPLHF
TRBV3-1	-	TRBJ1-1	few	TGTGCCAGCAGCCCCTCCGGGTACAACACTGAAGCTTTCTTT	CASSPSGYNTEAFF
TRBV3-1	-	TRBJ1-4	-	TGTGCCAGCAGCCAAGATGACCTTGGGGGTAAAAGTGAAAAACTGTTTTTT	CASSQDDLGGKSEKLFF
TRBV4-1	TRBD1	TRBJ1-1	once	TGCGCCAGCAGCCAAGGGACAGGGGATCTGGTTTTGGGCACTGAAGCTTTCTTT	CASSQGTGDLVLGTEAFF
TRBV12-3/TRBV12-4	-	TRBJ2-3	-	TGTGCCAGCAGCATATCCGGGACCCCTACAGATACGCAGTATTTT	CASSISGTPTDTQYF
TRBV18	TRBD1	TRBJ2-7	-	TGTGCCAGCTCACCAACCGGGACAGGAGAATCCTACGAGCAGTACTTC	CASSPTGTGESYEQYF
TRBV29-1	-	TRBJ2-5	many	TGCAGCACCAGGGGAGGTGGTTTAGAAGAGACCCAGTACTTC	CSTRGGGLEETQYF
TRBV20-1	-	TRBJ1-5	-	TGCAGTGCTAGAGCTCCTTCCCAGCCCCAGCATTTT	CSARAPSQPQHF
TRBV2	TRBD2	TRBJ2-1	-	TGTGCCAGCAGTGACTTGGCGGGGGACTCCTACAATGAGCAGTTCTTC	CASSDLAGDSYNEQFF
TRBV9	-	TRBJ2-1	-	TGTGCCAGCAGCAACTACCGGGACTCCGACAATGAGCGGTTCTTC	CASSNYRDSDNERFF
TRBV3-1	TRBD2	TRBJ2-3	-	TGTGCCAGCAGCCAAGACGGACTAGCGGAAAGCACAGATACGCAGTATTTT	CASSQDGLAESTDTQYF
TRBV7-9	-	TRBJ1-2	few	TGTGCCAGCAGCTTAACAGGGATACCTAACTATGGCTACACCTTC	CASSLTGIPNYGYTF